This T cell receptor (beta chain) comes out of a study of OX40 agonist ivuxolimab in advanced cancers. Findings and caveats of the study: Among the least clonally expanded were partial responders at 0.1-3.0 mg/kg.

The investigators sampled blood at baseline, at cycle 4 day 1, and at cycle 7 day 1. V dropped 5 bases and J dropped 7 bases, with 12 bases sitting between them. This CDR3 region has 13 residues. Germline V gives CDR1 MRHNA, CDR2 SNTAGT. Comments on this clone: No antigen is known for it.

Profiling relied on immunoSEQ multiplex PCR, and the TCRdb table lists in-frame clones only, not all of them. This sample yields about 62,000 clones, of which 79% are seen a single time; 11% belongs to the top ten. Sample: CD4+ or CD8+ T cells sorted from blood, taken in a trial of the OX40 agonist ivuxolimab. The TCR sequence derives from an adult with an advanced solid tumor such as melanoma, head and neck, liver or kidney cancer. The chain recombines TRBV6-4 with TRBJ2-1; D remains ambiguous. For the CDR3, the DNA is TGTGCCAGCAGTCGATCGACCGCTAATGAGCAGTTCTTC. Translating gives CASSRSTANEQFF.